This T cell receptor delta chain is from a study of gamma-delta T cells after stem cell transplantation. At least ten counts were recorded for this clone. A far larger clone is one nucleotide away, so this likely arose from a read error. This sample includes further DNA sequences coding for the same CDR3. The CDR3 is 18 residues long. Per the germline V gene, CDR1 is GEAIGNYY and CDR2 is EKD. TCRdb reanalysed the RT-PCR reads with CATT. The sample yields over a thousand delta-chain clones, under 2% seen once. This chain links TRDV2 with TRDJ2, with TRDD3 identical over 13 bases. Sequencing was done on a sample of gamma-delta T cells. The sequence was collected from a human donor. It is not recorded whose cells these are; they may come from a transplant donor. CDR3 DNA sequence: TGTGCCTGTGACGCGGTACTGGGGGATACGCGGAAGACAGCGCAACTCTTCTTT. Amino acid sequence: CACDAVLGDTRKTAQLFF.